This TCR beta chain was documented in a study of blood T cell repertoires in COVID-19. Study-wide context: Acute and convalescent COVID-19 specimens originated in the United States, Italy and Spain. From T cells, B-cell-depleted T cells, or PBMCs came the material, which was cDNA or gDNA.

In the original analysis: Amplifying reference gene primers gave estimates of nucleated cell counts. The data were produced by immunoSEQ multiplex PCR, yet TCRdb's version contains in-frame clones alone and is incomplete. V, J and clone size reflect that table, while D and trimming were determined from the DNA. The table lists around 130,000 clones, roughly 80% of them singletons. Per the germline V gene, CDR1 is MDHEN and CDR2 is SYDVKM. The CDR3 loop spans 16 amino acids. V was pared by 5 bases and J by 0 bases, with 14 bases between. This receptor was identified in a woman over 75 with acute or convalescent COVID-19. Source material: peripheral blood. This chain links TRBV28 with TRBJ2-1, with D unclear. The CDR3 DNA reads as TGTGCCAGCAGTACGATAGTTACCCTCTCCTACAATGAGCAGTTCTTC. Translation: CASSTIVTLSYNEQFF.